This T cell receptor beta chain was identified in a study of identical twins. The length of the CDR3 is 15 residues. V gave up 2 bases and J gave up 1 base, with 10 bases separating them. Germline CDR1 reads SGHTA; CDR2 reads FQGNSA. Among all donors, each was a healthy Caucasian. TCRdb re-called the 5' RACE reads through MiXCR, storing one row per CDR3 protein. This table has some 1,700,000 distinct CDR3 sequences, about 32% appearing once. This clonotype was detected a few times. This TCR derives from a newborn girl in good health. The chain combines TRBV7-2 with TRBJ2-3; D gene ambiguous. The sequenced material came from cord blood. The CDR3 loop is CASSLWDGGTDTQYF. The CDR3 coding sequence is TGTGCCAGCAGCTTATGGGATGGGGGCACAGATACGCAGTATTTT.